The clone carrying this T cell receptor beta chain occurred once. Its antigen is undetermined. This record comes from a study of T cells in localized non-small cell lung cancer. General study results and limits: Density of T cells in blood, when higher, went with longer overall survival. Appearing in adjacent lung were a median about 50 of the top 100 tumor clones.

There are 14 residues in the CDR3. Trimming pared 3 bases from V and 1 base from J, leaving 7 bases between. Per germline, CDR1 SNHLY and CDR2 FYNNEI. Using immunoSEQ multiplex PCR, the repertoire was profiled, and TCRdb retains in-frame clones only, with some absent. The sample contains about 48,000 clones, about 72% of which appear only once. The clonotype originates from a man between 40 and 69 years old with stage I squamous cell lung carcinoma. This chain links TRBV2 with TRBJ1-3; D is unresolved. Sequenced material: peripheral blood, taken before any cancer treatment. The CDR3 sequence: CASSEEGSGNTIYF. The CDR3 nucleotides are TGTGCCAGCAGTGAGGAGGGATCTGGAAACACCATATATTTT. The whole variable domain, filled in from reference TRBV2 and TRBJ1-3, reads EPEVTQTPSHQVTQMGQEVILRCVPISNHLYFYWYRQILGQKVEFLVSFYNNEISEKSEIFDDQFSVERPDGSNFTLKIRSTKLEDSAMYFCASSEEGSGNTIYFGEGSWLTVV.